Below, one T cell receptor beta chain is given with its context. Clones were sequenced by immunoSEQ multiplex PCR, and TCRdb holds only the in-frame ones, with some missing. The sample contains approximately 1,500,000 clones, roughly 97% of which appear only once. These data are taken from a study of shared clonotypes between healthy human individuals. Study as a whole: For every donor, three CD4 naive, three CD4 memory, two CD8 naive and one CD8 memory plates were used.

Caucasian adults residing in Nashville, Tennessee made up all the donors. Germline V gene data show CDR1 as MNHEY and CDR2 as SMNVEV (reference sequence). The ends were cut back, 1 base at V and 3 bases at J, with 11 bases in the middle. The CDR3 spans 15 residues. The V call is TRBV27, the J call TRBJ2-3; D is unclear. This TCR was recovered from a man under 40 in good health. The specimen was naive CD4+ T cells sorted from blood. Subset denoted: CD45RA+ positively selected. The CDR3 DNA reads TGTGCCAGCAGTTTATTTGATTGGCAAACAGATACGCAGTATTTT. Translated: CASSLFDWQTDTQYF.